The clone carrying this T cell receptor beta chain was detected a few times. The V gene's germline CDR1 is MGHRA and CDR2 YSYEKL. There are 15 residues in the CDR3. Trimming removed 0 bases from V and 3 bases from J, with 12 bases in between. Measured with immunoSEQ multiplex PCR; TCRdb has only the in-frame clones, and not every one. Of tens of thousands of clones in the sample, less than 35% were seen once. The data derive from a study of tumour-infiltrating T cells in Burkitt lymphoma. The receptor comes from a human donor with Burkitt lymphoma. This rearrangement joins TRBV4-1 to TRBJ2-7; D unclear. Sequenced: tumor tissue. Here the CDR3 DNA reads TGCGCCAGCAGCCAAGATACTGTCGGCAGCTACGAGCAGTACTTC. This gives the protein CASSQDTVGSYEQYF.